A selection of T cell receptor beta chains follows, all from one sample in a study of molecular identifiers for immune sequencing clone quantification. Via MiXCR, TCRdb re-called the PCR reads, giving one row per CDR3 protein. The sample holds about 640,000 distinct CDR3 sequences; 20% are singletons and the top ten take around 0.9%. Material for sequencing was naive CD8+ T cells from blood, with Jurkat cell RNA spiked in. These receptors all stem from a human donor in good health. Some libraries in this study had Jurkat cell RNA spiked in. Both conserved end residues are part of each CDR3.

V gene: TRBV4-1
CDR3 protein: CASSLTLAGNSYEQYF

V gene: TRBV14
CDR3 protein: CASSLGWGLQETQYF

V gene: TRBV6-1
CDR3 protein: CASSGPLGTGLNEQYF

V gene: TRBV27
CDR3 protein: CASSLLAGTYRGEQYF

V gene: TRBV6-6
CDR3 protein: CASSFAGNSYNEQFF

V gene: TRBV12-3/TRBV12-4
CDR3 protein: CASSLISGSNQPQHF

V gene: TRBV9
CDR3 protein: CASSVDGGGADTQYF

V gene: TRBV20-1
CDR3 protein: CSAGRTGGRVNEQFF

V gene: TRBV7-9
CDR3 protein: CASSSGTGPAEQYF

V gene: TRBV10-2
CDR3 protein: CASGDGTGVRGYTF

V gene: TRBV28
CDR3 protein: CASSETGNYNEQFF

V gene: TRBV7-9
CDR3 protein: CASSTAGPGVSLSGANVLTF

V gene: TRBV4-1
CDR3 protein: CASSQIGGDTEAFF

V gene: TRBV4-1
CDR3 protein: CASSQDPGVYYNEQFF

V gene: TRBV4-3
CDR3 protein: CASSQENVGDSYEQYF

V gene: TRBV29-1
CDR3 protein: CSVDRGYGSYEQYF

V gene: TRBV7-9
CDR3 protein: CASSRDRPGYTF

V gene: TRBV18
CDR3 protein: CASSPTSDNQPQHF

V gene: TRBV4-3
CDR3 protein: CASSQDRIENYNSPLHF

V gene: TRBV7-9
CDR3 protein: CASSRWTGGGSETQYF

V gene: TRBV28
CDR3 protein: CASSSSGTGIYEQYF

V gene: TRBV11-2
CDR3 protein: CASSLGGGSYEPYF

V gene: TRBV4-1
CDR3 protein: CASSQVRPLQGAGTEAFF

V gene: TRBV7-6
CDR3 protein: CASSVSGGFRYVQYF

V gene: TRBV11-1
CDR3 protein: CASSRIRGQSTGELFF

V gene: TRBV6-2/TRBV6-3
CDR3 protein: CASSYRADEQFF

V gene: TRBV7-9
CDR3 protein: CASILTSGTDTQYF

V gene: TRBV27
CDR3 protein: CASSLSGNGTNVLTF

V gene: TRBV25-1
CDR3 protein: CASSGDRVDDEQFF

V gene: TRBV4-3
CDR3 protein: CASSQDWGSYNEQFF

V gene: TRBV5-6
CDR3 protein: CASSSGVTDTQYF

V gene: TRBV25-1
CDR3 protein: CASSEWGETEAFF

V gene: TRBV20-1
CDR3 protein: CSARDRTGGHEQYF

V gene: TRBV6-2/TRBV6-3
CDR3 protein: CASIPRSNTEAFF

V gene: TRBV9
CDR3 protein: CVSSVAGQGAYEQYF

V gene: TRBV9
CDR3 protein: CASSVEGTSGYEQYF

V gene: TRBV4-3
CDR3 protein: CASSHGAGDTYEQYF

V gene: TRBV7-9
CDR3 protein: CASSYLDAQETQYF

V gene: TRBV2
CDR3 protein: CASSDRGYGQYF

V gene: TRBV27
CDR3 protein: CASSLSASGSTEQYF

V gene: TRBV4-3
CDR3 protein: CASSQDQTEEPFMNTEAFF

V gene: TRBV4-1
CDR3 protein: CASSQELRESYEQYF

V gene: TRBV29-1
CDR3 protein: CSVELGTTVAGELFF

V gene: TRBV12-3/TRBV12-4
CDR3 protein: CASSPSSSWGSYNSPLHF

V gene: TRBV13
CDR3 protein: CASSLGSSSGGAWTQYF

V gene: TRBV30
CDR3 protein: CAWSVLGVDTQYF

V gene: TRBV9
CDR3 protein: CASSVGGGSTEAFF

V gene: TRBV27
CDR3 protein: CASSWATGSGELFF

V gene: TRBV9
CDR3 protein: CASSVSGSVTDTQYF

V gene: TRBV27
CDR3 protein: CASSLLSPSGVYNEQFF

V gene: TRBV6-2/TRBV6-3
CDR3 protein: CASSYSGSYDEQYF

V gene: TRBV6-5
CDR3 protein: CASSPPRVPRDEQFF

V gene: TRBV29-1
CDR3 protein: CSVEGTTSFDEQFF

V gene: TRBV2
CDR3 protein: CASSDATGLGETQYF

V gene: TRBV6-2/TRBV6-3
CDR3 protein: CASSYSMNLGELFF

V gene: TRBV24-1
CDR3 protein: CATSDAGGLTFRTDTQYF

V gene: TRBV6-5
CDR3 protein: CASSSGQGGLTGELFF

V gene: TRBV12-3/TRBV12-4
CDR3 protein: CASSIDINTEAFF

V gene: TRBV28
CDR3 protein: CARSSRLIEAFF